The T cell receptor beta chain described here comes from a study of response to subunit inactivated influenza vaccine. TCRdb recomputed calls from the RT-PCR reads with MiXCR, one row per CDR3 protein. The repertoire consists of some 540,000 distinct CDR3 sequences, with around 25% occurring once and the leading ten covering approximately 3%. These data were also reused for a study on T cells expressing NK-cell markers. That paper notes: In generating TCR beta cDNA, 5'RACE template switching with UMIs was used. Out of eight donors sequenced, seven tested HCMV-seropositive and the remaining one seronegative. Four donors likewise had their CD3+CD56-NKG2C+ fraction led by these clonotypes.

This clonotype originated in a man in his fifties who received an inactivated influenza vaccine. Material: CD4+ T cells sorted from PBMCs, obtained about 13 days after vaccination.

The CDR3 nucleotides are TGTGCCAGCAGCGCTCGACAGCCTAATTCACCCCTCCACTTT. Its protein product is CASSARQPNSPLHF. This sequence joins TRBV7-8 and TRBJ1-6; D perhaps matches TRBD1 (5 bases). This CDR3 is 14 amino acids long. Trimming removed 5 bases at V and 6 bases at J, with 11 bases between. Germline CDR1 and CDR2: SGHVS and FQNEAQ.